This paragraph covers one T cell receptor beta chain sequence. This clonotype has ten or more counts. The antigen it recognizes is unknown. The input lacks base qualities; no much larger clone sits a single base away. Receptors were amplified or captured by 5' RACE. The SMARTer Human TCR a/b Profiling Kit was used to build TCR libraries from RNA, capturing the full V(D)J regions of both the alpha and beta chains. Amplified libraries were purified with AMPure XP beads and validated on an Agilent 2100 Bioanalyzer with the DNA 1000 Kit. Libraries were sequenced on an Illumina MiSeq with the 600-cycle v3 reagent kit, giving 2 x 300 bp paired-end reads. Per the source publication's procedure: Reads were processed using MiXCR and VDJTools, with non-productive clonotypes removed and clonotypes collapsed by CDR3 amino acid sequence before frequencies were recalculated. CDR3 sequences were matched against the McPAS-TCR database with a Levenshtein distance of 1 allowed, and UpSet plots were generated in R using UpSetR. TCRdb passed the public sequencing reads through fastp at Q25 and MiXCR, retaining productive beta sequences. Rows are unified per CDR3 protein, each entry keeping the most common DNA and genes. The V and J calls and clone size are TCRdb's, not the authors'. In this sample the table shows 2,000 or so distinct CDR3 sequences, over 14% of which occur a single time. Approximately 31% of the sample rests with the top ten.

The entry originates in a study of Epstein–Barr virus B cells in breast cancer (dated by TCRdb to the early 2020s). About the study as a whole: Control T cells were expanded by a rapid expansion method using irradiated PBMC feeders, soluble OKT3 and IL-2 at roughly 200 U/ml, and were collected about 9-12 days after stimulation. The study was a single-patient case report on whether tumor-infiltrating EBV+ B cells shape the T-cell receptor repertoire in triple-negative breast cancer. General findings and caveats noted by the study authors: All data came from a single patient described as a first proof of concept, which limits generalization.

RNA was extracted from around 1e5 to 9.1e5 cultured T cells with RNeasy Micro or Mini kits, including on-column DNase digestion, and was checked on an Agilent 2100 Bioanalyzer. The CDR3 covers 13 residues, taking in both the cysteine and the phenylalanine. The read is trimmed to its CDR3 DNA, 39 bases read in frame from base 1. Trimming takes 0 bases from V and 6 bases from J, and the germline ends sit 6 bases apart. The germline V gene (reference sequence) supplies CDR1 LGHDT and CDR2 YNNKEL. The chain is made from TRBV3-1 and TRBJ2-1; a tentative D match to TRBD2 spans 5 bases. The receptor comes from a woman in her thirties or forties with triple-negative breast cancer. The source material was tumor-infiltrating lymphocytes expanded in culture. Here the CDR3 is given as CASSQDLANEQFF. The DNA sequence is as follows: TGTGCCAGCAGCCAAGATCTAGCCAATGAGCAGTTCTTC.